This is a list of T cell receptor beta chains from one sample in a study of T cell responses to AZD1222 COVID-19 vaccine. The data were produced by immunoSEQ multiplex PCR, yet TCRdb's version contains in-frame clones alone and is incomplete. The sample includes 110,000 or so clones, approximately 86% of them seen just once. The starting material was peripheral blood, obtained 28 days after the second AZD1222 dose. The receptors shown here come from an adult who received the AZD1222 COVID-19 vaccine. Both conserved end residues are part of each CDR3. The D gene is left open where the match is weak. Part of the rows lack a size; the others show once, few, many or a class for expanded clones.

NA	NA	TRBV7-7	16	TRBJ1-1	CASSLNEGLKNTEAFF	TGTGCCAGCAGCTTAAACGAGGGACTTAAGAACACTGAAGCTTTCTTT
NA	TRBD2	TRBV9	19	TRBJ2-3	CASSVASGGARVPADTQYF	TGTGCCAGCAGCGTCGCTAGCGGGGGGGCCAGGGTTCCGGCAGATACGCAGTATTTT
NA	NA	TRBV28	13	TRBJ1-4	CASLNPGGEKLFF	TGTGCCAGCTTAAATCCGGGCGGTGAAAAACTGTTTTTT
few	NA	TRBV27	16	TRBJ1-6	CASSLNRDSYNSPLHF	TGTGCCAGCAGTTTAAACCGGGACTCCTATAATTCACCCCTCCACTTT
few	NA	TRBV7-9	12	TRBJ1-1	CASSTRGTEAFF	TGTGCCAGCAGCACCAGGGGCACTGAAGCTTTCTTT
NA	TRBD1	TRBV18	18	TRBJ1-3	CASSPLKQGAFSGNTIYF	TGTGCCAGCTCACCACTAAAGCAGGGGGCCTTCTCTGGAAACACCATATATTTT
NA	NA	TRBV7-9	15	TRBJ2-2	CASSPGFGDTGELFF	TGTGCCAGCAGCCCTGGTTTCGGTGACACCGGGGAGCTGTTTTTT
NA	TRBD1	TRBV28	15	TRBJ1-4	CASSSTGFFSEKLFF	TGTGCCAGCAGTTCGACAGGGTTTTTCAGTGAAAAACTGTTTTTT
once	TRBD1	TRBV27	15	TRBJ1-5	CASSQGQKLNQPQHF	TGTGCCAGCAGTCAGGGACAGAAACTAAATCAGCCCCAGCATTTT
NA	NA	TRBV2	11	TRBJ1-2	CASSEDEIYTF	TGTGCCAGCAGTGAAGATGAGATCTACACCTTC
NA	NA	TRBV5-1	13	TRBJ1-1	CASSLVLDTEAFF	TGCGCCAGCAGCTTGGTATTGGACACTGAAGCTTTCTTT
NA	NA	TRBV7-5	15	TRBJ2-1	CVRSLGLAGDHEQFF	TGTGTCAGAAGCTTAGGACTAGCGGGGGACCATGAGCAGTTCTTC
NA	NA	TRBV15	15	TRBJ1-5	CATSRDRGFNQPQHF	TGTGCCACCAGCAGAGACCGGGGCTTCAATCAGCCCCAGCATTTT
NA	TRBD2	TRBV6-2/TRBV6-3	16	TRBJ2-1	CASSYSGGGSYNEQFF	TGTGCCAGCAGTTACTCTGGCGGGGGGTCGTATAATGAGCAGTTCTTC
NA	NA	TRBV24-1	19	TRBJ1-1	CATSDFYPYSGRRNTEAFF	TGTGCCACCAGTGATTTTTACCCCTACAGTGGACGACGGAACACTGAAGCTTTCTTT
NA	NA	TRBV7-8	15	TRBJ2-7	CASSLGALSSYEQYF	TGTGCCAGCAGCTTAGGAGCACTCAGCTCCTACGAGCAGTACTTC
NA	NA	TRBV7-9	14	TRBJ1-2	CASSLSRGANGYTF	TGTGCCAGCAGCTTATCAAGGGGTGCCAATGGCTACACCTTC
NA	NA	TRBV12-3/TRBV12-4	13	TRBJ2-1	CASSLGSPNEQFF	TGTGCCAGCAGTTTAGGATCTCCCAATGAGCAGTTCTTC
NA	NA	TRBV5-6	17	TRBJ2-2	CASSLVFMDGHTGELFF	TGTGCCAGCAGCTTGGTTTTTATGGACGGACACACCGGGGAGCTGTTTTTT
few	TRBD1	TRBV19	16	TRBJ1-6	CASRRGRGLDNSPLHF	TGTGCCAGCCGGAGGGGCAGGGGGCTCGATAATTCACCCCTCCACTTT
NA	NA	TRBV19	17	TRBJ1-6	CASSQTPGGAYNSPLHF	TGTGCCAGTAGTCAGACTCCCGGAGGCGCCTATAATTCACCCCTCCACTTT
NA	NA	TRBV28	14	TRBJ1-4	CASRRDLAQEKLFF	TGTGCCAGCAGGCGGGACCTAGCGCAAGAAAAACTGTTTTTT
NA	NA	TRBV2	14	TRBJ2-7	CASSREVIENEQYF	TGTGCCAGCAGTAGGGAGGTTATAGAGAACGAGCAGTACTTC
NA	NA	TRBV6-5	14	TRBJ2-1	CASKKQGPRNEQFF	TGTGCCAGCAAAAAACAGGGCCCCCGAAATGAGCAGTTCTTC
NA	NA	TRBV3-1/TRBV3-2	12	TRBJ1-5	CASSQGDQPQHF	TGTGCCAGCAGCCAAGGTGATCAGCCCCAGCATTTT
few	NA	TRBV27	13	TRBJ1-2	CASSSTRGVGYTF	TGTGCCAGCAGTTCTACGAGGGGCGTTGGCTACACCTTC
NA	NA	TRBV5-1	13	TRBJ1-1	CASSSDPRNEAFF	TGCGCCAGCAGCTCCGACCCGAGGAATGAAGCTTTCTTT
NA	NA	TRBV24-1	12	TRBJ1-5	CATSAGNQPQHF	TGTGCCACCAGTGCAGGCAATCAGCCCCAGCATTTT
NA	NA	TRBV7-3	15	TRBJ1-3	CASSQDSSDGNTIYF	TGTGCCAGCAGCCAAGACAGTTCGGATGGAAACACCATATATTTT
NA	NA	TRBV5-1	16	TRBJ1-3	CASSLGGPVSGNTIYF	TGCGCCAGCAGCTTGGGGGGTCCAGTCTCTGGAAACACCATATATTTT
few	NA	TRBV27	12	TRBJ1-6	CASSFIGAHLHF	TGTGCCAGCAGTTTTATAGGGGCGCACCTCCACTTT
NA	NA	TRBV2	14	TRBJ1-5	CASSLAVSNQPQHF	TGTGCCAGCAGTTTGGCAGTCAGCAATCAGCCCCAGCATTTT
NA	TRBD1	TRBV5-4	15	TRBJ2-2	CASTDDRGRLGELFF	TGTGCCAGCACGGATGACAGGGGGCGGTTGGGGGAGCTGTTTTTT
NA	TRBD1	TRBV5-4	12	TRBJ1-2	CASSHDRGGYTF	TGTGCCAGCAGCCATGACAGGGGAGGCTACACCTTC
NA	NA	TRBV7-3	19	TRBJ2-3	CASSNRGGGLTSFTDTQYF	TGTGCCAGCAGCAACCGTGGTGGCGGGCTAACGAGTTTCACAGATACGCAGTATTTT
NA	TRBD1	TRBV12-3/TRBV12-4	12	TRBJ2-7	CASRGTAYEQYF	TGTGCCAGCAGGGGGACAGCCTACGAGCAGTACTTC
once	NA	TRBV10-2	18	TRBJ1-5	CASKAEEDRSPFNQPQHF	TGCGCCAGCAAAGCGGAAGAAGACCGTTCCCCATTCAATCAGCCCCAGCATTTT
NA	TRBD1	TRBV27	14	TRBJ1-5	CASSRQGYGQPQHF	TGTGCCAGCAGTCGACAGGGATACGGCCAGCCCCAGCATTTT
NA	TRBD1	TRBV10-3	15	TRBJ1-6	CAIFNERTGTGTLHF	TGTGCCATCTTTAACGAGCGGACAGGGACGGGCACCCTCCACTTT